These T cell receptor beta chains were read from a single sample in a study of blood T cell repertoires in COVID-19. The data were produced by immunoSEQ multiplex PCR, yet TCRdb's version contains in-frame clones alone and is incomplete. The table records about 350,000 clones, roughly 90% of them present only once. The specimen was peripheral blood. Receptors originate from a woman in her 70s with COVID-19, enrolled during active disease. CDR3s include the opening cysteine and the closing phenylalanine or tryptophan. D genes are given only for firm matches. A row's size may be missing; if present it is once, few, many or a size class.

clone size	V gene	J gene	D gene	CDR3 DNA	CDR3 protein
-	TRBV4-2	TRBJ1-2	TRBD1	TGTGCCACTTCCGAGGGGGACAGGTTCTATGGCTACACCTTC	CATSEGDRFYGYTF
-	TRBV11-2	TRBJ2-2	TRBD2	TGTGCCAGCAGCCTAAACGGGGGGTCGAACACCGGGGAGCTGTTTTTT	CASSLNGGSNTGELFF
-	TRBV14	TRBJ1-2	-	TGTGCCAGCAGCCGAACGACAAGGTGGAACTATGGCTACACCTTC	CASSRTTRWNYGYTF
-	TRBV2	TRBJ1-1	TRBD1	TGTGCCAGCACCCCCCAGGGGGCGAACACTGAAGCTTTCTTT	CASTPQGANTEAFF
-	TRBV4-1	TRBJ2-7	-	TGCGCCAGCAGCCAAGTAGGGGGCGAGCAGTACTTC	CASSQVGGEQYF
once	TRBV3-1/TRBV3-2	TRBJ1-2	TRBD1	TGTGCCAGCAGCCGGACAGGTTTAAACTATGGCTACACCTTC	CASSRTGLNYGYTF
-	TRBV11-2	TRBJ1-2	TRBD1	TGTGCCAGCAGCTTAGTAAGGAACAGGGGCCTCTATGGCTACACCTTC	CASSLVRNRGLYGYTF
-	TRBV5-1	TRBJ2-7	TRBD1	TGCGCCAGCAGCGCAGGGGGTGGTACATACGAGCAGTACTTC	CASSAGGGTYEQYF
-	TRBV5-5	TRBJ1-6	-	TGTGCCAGCAGCTCGGGGAAATATAATTCACCCCTCCACTTT	CASSSGKYNSPLHF
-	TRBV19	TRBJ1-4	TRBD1	TGTGCCAGTAGTCCGAAACTCTACCGGACAGGGGAGGAAAAACTGTTTTTT	CASSPKLYRTGEEKLFF
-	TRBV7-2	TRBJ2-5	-	TGTGCCAGCAGCTTAGCGCTGGAGGGTCAAGAGACCCAGTACTTC	CASSLALEGQETQYF
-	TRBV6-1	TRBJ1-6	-	TGTGCCAGCAGTGAAGGGGGAGTAGGGTCACCCCTCCACTTT	CASSEGGVGSPLHF
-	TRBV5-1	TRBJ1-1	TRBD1	TGCGCCAGCAGACCGACAGGGGCGAACACTGAAGCTTTCTTT	CASRPTGANTEAFF
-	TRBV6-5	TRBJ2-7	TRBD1	TGTGCCAGCAGTTATTCCTCGGACAGGGTAACCTACGAGCAGTACTTC	CASSYSSDRVTYEQYF
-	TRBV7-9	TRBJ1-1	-	TGTGCCAGCAGCTTAGCGAGGTCCGAAGCTTTCTTT	CASSLARSEAFF
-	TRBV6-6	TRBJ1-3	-	TGTGCCAGCAGCGACTCCCGCTCTGGAAACACCATATATTTT	CASSDSRSGNTIYF
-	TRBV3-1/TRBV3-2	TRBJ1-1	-	TGTGCCAGCACCTCGGACACCCGGAACACTGAAGCTTTCTTT	CASTSDTRNTEAFF
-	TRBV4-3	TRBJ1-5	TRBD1	TGCGCCAGCAGCCAGTCGAGGGGGCCCAATCAGCCCCAGCATTTT	CASSQSRGPNQPQHF
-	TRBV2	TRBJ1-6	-	TGTGCCAGCAGTCTCAATTCACCCCTCCACTTT	CASSLNSPLHF
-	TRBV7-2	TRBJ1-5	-	TGTGCCAGCAGCTTAGAAGGGGGTAATCAGCCCCAGCATTTT	CASSLEGGNQPQHF
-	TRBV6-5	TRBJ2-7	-	TGTGCCAGCGACAAAGGGGATCTCCACGAGCAGTACTTC	CASDKGDLHEQYF
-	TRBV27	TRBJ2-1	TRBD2	TGTGCCAGCAGTTTAGAGCGGGGGGGCTACAATGAGCAGTTCTTC	CASSLERGGYNEQFF
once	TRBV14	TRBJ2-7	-	TGTGCCAGCAGCCTCGGGGAAATGTGGTACGAGCAGTACTTC	CASSLGEMWYEQYF
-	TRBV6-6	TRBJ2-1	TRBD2	TGTGCCAGCAACCTACTAGCGGGGGCGGGCAATGAGCAGTTCTTC	CASNLLAGAGNEQFF